This is a list of T cell receptor beta chains from one sample in a study of a mutant IDH1 vaccine in newly diagnosed glioma. No cognate antigen is known for these TCRs. The protocol was immunoSEQ multiplex PCR, while the TCRdb copy is restricted to in-frame clones and leaves out a portion. The sample records approximately 50,000 clones, around nine tenths being singletons. The sequencing here drew on PBMCs, taken from a glioma patient whose treatment included an IDH1 peptide vaccine. The receptor set was obtained from a woman in her thirties or forties with glioma. CDR3s include the opening cysteine and the closing phenylalanine or tryptophan. D genes are given only for firm matches. Clone size is given for some rows only: seen once, a few or many times, or a class if the clone is expanded.

v_call	j_call	d_call	clone_size	cdr3_aa	cdr3_nt
TRBV7-2	TRBJ1-6	.	few	CASSLLGASNSPLHF	TGTGCCAGCAGCTTATTGGGGGCGTCTAATTCACCCCTCCACTTT
TRBV2	TRBJ2-5	.	.	CASGRQGETQYF	TGTGCCAGCGGACGTCAGGGGGAGACCCAGTACTTC
TRBV6-5	TRBJ2-1	TRBD2	.	CASSPIAGGSGEQFF	TGTGCCAGCAGTCCCATAGCGGGAGGGTCGGGTGAGCAGTTCTTC
TRBV30	TRBJ1-2	.	.	CAWSATNYGYTF	TGTGCCTGGAGTGCTACTAACTATGGCTACACCTTC
TRBV11-2	TRBJ1-4	.	.	CASSFENEKLFF	TGTGCCAGCAGCTTCGAGAATGAAAAACTGTTTTTT
TRBV2	TRBJ2-1	.	.	CASSDRGGSYNEQFF	TGTGCCAGCAGTGACAGGGGAGGGTCCTACAATGAGCAGTTCTTC
TRBV5-1	TRBJ2-1	.	.	CASSLREENLGNEQFF	TGCGCCAGCAGTTTAAGGGAAGAGAATTTAGGCAATGAGCAGTTCTTC
TRBV5-1	TRBJ1-6	.	.	CASSLGQISSSYNSPLHF	TGCGCCAGCAGCCTCGGACAGATAAGCAGCTCCTATAATTCACCCCTCCACTTT
TRBV7-2	TRBJ2-1	.	.	CASSDPGLGEQFF	TGTGCCAGCAGCGATCCCGGACTTGGTGAGCAGTTCTTC
TRBV7-2	TRBJ2-2	.	.	CASRLLLRLVDTGELFF	TGTGCCAGCAGACTCCTACTTCGGTTGGTGGACACCGGGGAGCTGTTTTTT
TRBV2	TRBJ1-2	.	.	CASRAGGRGGYTF	TGTGCCAGCAGAGCTGGGGGCCGTGGGGGCTACACCTTC
TRBV6-1	TRBJ1-5	.	.	CASSNSYSNQPQHF	TGTGCCAGCAGTAACTCCTATAGCAATCAGCCCCAGCATTTT
TRBV4-1	TRBJ1-1	.	.	CASSQARRAFF	TGCGCCAGCAGCCAAGCTCGTCGAGCTTTCTTT
TRBV14	TRBJ2-2	TRBD1	.	CASSSRQGGGELFF	TGTGCCAGCAGTTCGAGACAGGGGGGCGGGGAGCTGTTTTTT
TRBV21-1	TRBJ1-5	.	.	CASSRSAGGNQPQHF	TGTGCCAGCAGTCGCTCGGCAGGGGGGAATCAGCCCCAGCATTTT
TRBV6-6	TRBJ2-7	.	few	CASTGESSYEQYF	TGTGCCAGCACGGGGGAGAGCTCCTACGAGCAGTACTTC
TRBV28	TRBJ1-1	TRBD1	.	CASSSGQGASEAFF	TGTGCCAGCAGTTCGGGACAGGGGGCTTCTGAAGCTTTCTTT
TRBV6-1	TRBJ2-1	TRBD2	.	CASRLAGATGNEQFF	TGTGCCAGCAGGCTAGCGGGAGCAACGGGCAATGAGCAGTTCTTC
TRBV6-5	TRBJ1-1	.	.	CASSYSTRTEAFF	TGTGCCAGCAGTTACTCGACAAGGACTGAAGCTTTCTTT
TRBV7-8	TRBJ1-5	.	.	CASSTGRVANQPQHF	TGTGCCAGCAGCACCGGAAGGGTTGCAAATCAGCCCCAGCATTTT
TRBV11-2	TRBJ2-5	.	.	CASSLDFAGSTQYF	TGTGCCAGCAGCTTAGATTTTGCTGGGTCGACCCAGTACTTC